This T cell receptor beta chain was identified during a study of blood T cell repertoires in COVID-19. As for the study in general: Nucleic acid was either cDNA or gDNA, and it came from T cells, B-cell-depleted T cells, or PBMCs.

The V end was cut by 8 bases, the J end by 10 bases, with 18 bases between. The CDR3 extends over 13 amino acids. Germline values: CDR1 MDHEN, CDR2 SYDVKM. Repertoires were generated with immunoSEQ multiplex PCR, while TCRdb's copy carries only in-frame clones and drops some. This table has 78,000 or so clones, more than 75% appearing once. The receptor's source is a man between 45 and 60 years old with active or convalescent COVID-19. The chain employs TRBV28 and TRBJ2-4; D might be TRBD1 (5 bases). The sequenced sample was peripheral blood. Written as DNA, the CDR3 is TGTGCCAGCTTAGGGTTTGACAGTACTATTCAGTACTTC. It specifies CASLGFDSTIQYF.